A selection of T cell receptor beta chains follows, all from one sample in a study of blood T cell repertoires in COVID-19. Data came from immunoSEQ multiplex PCR; TCRdb stores just in-frame clones and leaves some out. The sample records under 250,000 clones, 70% to 85% being singletons. Material for sequencing was PBMCs or T cells enriched from blood (not recorded which). The receptors were gathered from a woman in her 40s with acute COVID-19. CDR3s include the opening cysteine and the closing phenylalanine or tryptophan. The D gene is left open where the match is weak. The size entry is marked missing in some rows and otherwise reads once, few, many or a size class.

size: NA; J: TRBJ2-2; V: TRBV4-1; D: NA; DNA: TGCGCCAGCAGCCGCGGGACTGCGAACACCGGGGAGCTGTTTTTT; CDR3: CASSRGTANTGELFF
size: few; J: TRBJ2-1; V: TRBV7-8; D: NA; DNA: TGTGCCAGCAGCTTAGGGCAGGGGCAGTTCTTC; CDR3: CASSLGQGQFF
size: NA; J: TRBJ1-2; V: TRBV19; D: NA; DNA: TGTGCCAGTAGGGTCCTTCGGGCAGGGGAAGGCTACACCTTC; CDR3: CASRVLRAGEGYTF
size: NA; J: TRBJ2-5; V: TRBV11-1; D: NA; DNA: TGTGCCAGCAGCTATGTGACTGGAAGCGGAGAGACCCAGTACTTC; CDR3: CASSYVTGSGETQYF
size: NA; J: TRBJ1-6; V: TRBV7-8; D: TRBD1; DNA: TGTGCCAGCAGCTCCAGGGGGGACAGGGGTAATTCACCCCTCCACTTT; CDR3: CASSSRGDRGNSPLHF
size: NA; J: TRBJ1-5; V: TRBV30; D: NA; DNA: TGTGCCTGGAGCGATGGACAGTCAACAGAGCCCCAGCATTTT; CDR3: CAWSDGQSTEPQHF
size: NA; J: TRBJ2-6; V: TRBV11-2; D: TRBD1; DNA: TGTGCCAGCAGCTTCAGGGGACAGGGAAGCTCTGGGGCCAACGTCCTGACTTTC; CDR3: CASSFRGQGSSGANVLTF
size: few; J: TRBJ2-1; V: TRBV29-1; D: TRBD2; DNA: TGCATTGCGGGGGGAGACTCCTACAATGAGCAGTTCTTC; CDR3: CIAGGDSYNEQFF
size: NA; J: TRBJ1-1; V: TRBV6-2/TRBV6-3; D: NA; DNA: TGTGCCAGCAGTTACTCCTTGGGGGGGGCTGCTGAAGCTTTCTTT; CDR3: CASSYSLGGAAEAFF
size: NA; J: TRBJ1-2; V: TRBV24-1; D: NA; DNA: TGTGCCACCAGTCAGGACAGATCTAAGGGCTACACCTTC; CDR3: CATSQDRSKGYTF
size: few; J: TRBJ1-2; V: TRBV3-1/TRBV3-2; D: TRBD1; DNA: TGTGCCAGCAGCCGGGGACAGGCCTATGGCTACACCTTC; CDR3: CASSRGQAYGYTF
size: NA; J: TRBJ2-1; V: TRBV11-2; D: TRBD2; DNA: TGTGCCAGCAGCCCACTCTGGGGACTAGCGGGGAATGAGCAGTTCTTC; CDR3: CASSPLWGLAGNEQFF
size: NA; J: TRBJ2-7; V: TRBV11-2; D: NA; DNA: TGTGCCAGTCGGGCGGGTCATTCTTACGAGCAGTACTTC; CDR3: CASRAGHSYEQYF
size: NA; J: TRBJ2-7; V: TRBV30; D: TRBD1; DNA: TGTGCCTGGAGTGTAGGGGGCGCGACCTCCTACGAGCAGTACTTC; CDR3: CAWSVGGATSYEQYF
size: NA; J: TRBJ2-7; V: TRBV9; D: TRBD1; DNA: TGTGCCAGCAGCGTAGCTGGGGACAGGGGGGCCTACGAGCAGTACTTC; CDR3: CASSVAGDRGAYEQYF
size: NA; J: TRBJ2-3; V: TRBV11-2; D: NA; DNA: TGTGCCAGCAGCTTCCCGCCCGTTGCTAGCCCCTCAGATACGCAGTATTTT; CDR3: CASSFPPVASPSDTQYF
size: few; J: TRBJ2-1; V: TRBV5-1; D: TRBD2; DNA: TGCGCCAGCAGCGTGGGACTAGCGGACAATGAGCAGTTCTTC; CDR3: CASSVGLADNEQFF
size: NA; J: TRBJ2-5; V: TRBV30; D: TRBD1; DNA: TGTGCCTGGGCCAGGGGGACCTCAGAGACCCAGTACTTC; CDR3: CAWARGTSETQYF
size: NA; J: TRBJ1-4; V: TRBV28; D: NA; DNA: TGTGCCAGCAGTCGGGGGGGATCGGCTAATGAAAAACTGTTTTTT; CDR3: CASSRGGSANEKLFF
size: NA; J: TRBJ1-4; V: TRBV9; D: TRBD1; DNA: TGTGCCAGCAGCGCCAGCCGGGACAGGGTTAACGAAAAACTGTTTTTT; CDR3: CASSASRDRVNEKLFF
size: NA; J: TRBJ2-6; V: TRBV7-3; D: TRBD1; DNA: TGTGCCAGCAGCTTAACGACAGGGGGTAGCTGGCCTGGGGCCAACGTCCTGACTTTC; CDR3: CASSLTTGGSWPGANVLTF
size: NA; J: TRBJ1-3; V: TRBV4-3; D: NA; DNA: TGCGCCAGCAGCCAATCTCCCGTGTCCTCTGGAAACACCATATATTTT; CDR3: CASSQSPVSSGNTIYF
size: NA; J: TRBJ1-2; V: TRBV27; D: NA; DNA: TGTGCCAGCAGTTTGGTTAGGGGACACACCAACTATGGCTACACCTTC; CDR3: CASSLVRGHTNYGYTF
size: NA; J: TRBJ1-3; V: TRBV6-5; D: NA; DNA: TGTGCCAGCAGGCCGGGGGTGGAAAACACCATATATTTT; CDR3: CASRPGVENTIYF
size: NA; J: TRBJ2-7; V: TRBV21-1; D: NA; DNA: TGTGCCAACAGCAAAGGACAGGGGGCGAGGTGCTACGAGCAGTACTTC; CDR3: CANSKGQGARCYEQYF
size: NA; J: TRBJ1-6; V: TRBV11-2; D: TRBD1; DNA: TGTGCCAGCAGCTTAGGTGGGACAGGGTGGAATTCACCCCTCCACTTT; CDR3: CASSLGGTGWNSPLHF
size: few; J: TRBJ1-1; V: TRBV5-1; D: NA; DNA: TGCGCCAGCAGCTCGGTACAGGGACGTAACACTGAAGCTTTCTTT; CDR3: CASSSVQGRNTEAFF
size: NA; J: TRBJ2-3; V: TRBV7-6; D: TRBD2; DNA: TGTGCCAGCAGCTTGGTGGCGGGGGGGCCCGTGGTAGATACGCAGTATTTT; CDR3: CASSLVAGGPVVDTQYF
size: NA; J: TRBJ2-2; V: TRBV6-5; D: TRBD2; DNA: TGTGCCGGCAAGGGGCTAGCGGGGGACACCGGGGAGCTGTTTTTT; CDR3: CAGKGLAGDTGELFF
size: NA; J: TRBJ2-3; V: TRBV3-1/TRBV3-2; D: TRBD1; DNA: TGTGCCAGCAGCCAATTATGGACAGGCTCGAGAGATACGCAGTATTTT; CDR3: CASSQLWTGSRDTQYF
size: NA; J: TRBJ1-3; V: TRBV30; D: TRBD1; DNA: TGTGCCTGGAGTCCACCATGGACAGGGACTGGAAACACCATATATTTT; CDR3: CAWSPPWTGTGNTIYF
size: NA; J: TRBJ2-2; V: TRBV5-6; D: TRBD2; DNA: TGTGCCAGCAGCTTGCGCAGCGGGATGGTCGCCGGGGAGCTGTTTTTT; CDR3: CASSLRSGMVAGELFF
size: NA; J: TRBJ2-3; V: TRBV7-8; D: NA; DNA: TGTGCCAGCAGCTTAGGTTCTTTTCCTAGCACAGATACGCAGTATTTT; CDR3: CASSLGSFPSTDTQYF
size: NA; J: TRBJ1-2; V: TRBV18; D: TRBD1; DNA: TGTGCCAGCTCAACGGGACAGGGAGAAGGCTACACCTTC; CDR3: CASSTGQGEGYTF
size: NA; J: TRBJ2-7; V: TRBV6-5; D: TRBD1; DNA: TGTGCCAGCAGGGGGGGACAGGGGAAGTCCTACGAGCAGTACTTC; CDR3: CASRGGQGKSYEQYF
size: NA; J: TRBJ2-6; V: TRBV24-1; D: TRBD2; DNA: TGTGCCACCAGTGATTTGCCGGCGCGGGGGGGCTCTGGGGCCAACGTCCTGACTTTC; CDR3: CATSDLPARGGSGANVLTF
size: NA; J: TRBJ2-7; V: TRBV5-6; D: NA; DNA: TGTGCCAGCAGCTTGGGTTTACCGACTCCCTACGAGCAGTACTTC; CDR3: CASSLGLPTPYEQYF
size: NA; J: TRBJ2-6; V: TRBV7-9; D: NA; DNA: TGTGCCAGCAGTGTAATCCCAGGGGCCGGGGCCAACGTCCTGACTTTC; CDR3: CASSVIPGAGANVLTF
size: many; J: TRBJ2-7; V: TRBV14; D: NA; DNA: TGTGCCAGCAGCCAAGGCCGGGGTACCTACGAGCAGTACTTC; CDR3: CASSQGRGTYEQYF
size: once; J: TRBJ2-5; V: TRBV27; D: TRBD2; DNA: TGTGCCAGCAGTGGGGGGGGTGTAAAGGGGACCCAGTACTTC; CDR3: CASSGGGVKGTQYF
size: NA; J: TRBJ1-6; V: TRBV25-1; D: TRBD1; DNA: TGTGCCAGCAGTGCCACAACAGGGGGTCACTCACCCCTCCACTTT; CDR3: CASSATTGGHSPLHF
size: NA; J: TRBJ2-1; V: TRBV19; D: NA; DNA: TGTGCCAGTAGAGTGCCCCCAGGGATTGGTCATGAGCAGTTCTTC; CDR3: CASRVPPGIGHEQFF
size: many; J: TRBJ2-1; V: TRBV7-3; D: NA; DNA: TGTGCCAGCAGCCCCACAGGCTCGAATGAGCAGTTCTTC; CDR3: CASSPTGSNEQFF
size: NA; J: TRBJ1-6; V: TRBV30; D: TRBD1; DNA: TGTGCCTGGAGCAAGGGGACAGACAATTCACCCCTCCACTTT; CDR3: CAWSKGTDNSPLHF
size: NA; J: TRBJ1-6; V: TRBV7-9; D: TRBD1; DNA: TGTGCCAGCGAAGAGACAGGGAGCTCCTATAATTCACCCCTCCACTTT; CDR3: CASEETGSSYNSPLHF
size: NA; J: TRBJ1-2; V: TRBV19; D: NA; DNA: TGTGCCAGTAGTATTTCCAGGGGTGATGGCTACACCTTC; CDR3: CASSISRGDGYTF
size: NA; J: TRBJ2-7; V: TRBV27; D: NA; DNA: TGTGCCAGCAGCGGGCTCGGGGTTAAGAGAGAGCAGTACTTC; CDR3: CASSGLGVKREQYF
size: NA; J: TRBJ1-4; V: TRBV3-1/TRBV3-2; D: TRBD1; DNA: TGTGCCAGCAGCCAAGAACCCGGACAGGGGTGGGAAAAACTGTTTTTT; CDR3: CASSQEPGQGWEKLFF
size: NA; J: TRBJ1-2; V: TRBV2; D: NA; DNA: TGTGCCAGCAGGGGGCCAACCTATGGCTACACCTTC; CDR3: CASRGPTYGYTF
size: NA; J: TRBJ1-6; V: TRBV7-2; D: TRBD1; DNA: TGTGCCAGCAGCTTATCCCTAGACAGGGACGGCTCACCCCTCCACTTT; CDR3: CASSLSLDRDGSPLHF
size: NA; J: TRBJ2-3; V: TRBV9; D: TRBD1; DNA: TGTGCCAGCAGCGCCTCCTCCTCGGGACAGGGGTCAGATACGCAGTATTTT; CDR3: CASSASSSGQGSDTQYF
size: NA; J: TRBJ1-6; V: TRBV28; D: NA; DNA: TGTGCCAGCAGTTTACCCCTAACTCGAGCGAATTCACCCCTCCACTTT; CDR3: CASSLPLTRANSPLHF
size: NA; J: TRBJ2-1; V: TRBV7-3; D: TRBD1; DNA: TGTGCCAGCGCCAAACAGGGGCTTAGCTCCTACAATGAGCAGTTCTTC; CDR3: CASAKQGLSSYNEQFF
size: NA; J: TRBJ2-3; V: TRBV28; D: TRBD1; DNA: TGTGCCACCTCGGGGGTGGGGACAGGGGTCGCAGATACGCAGTATTTT; CDR3: CATSGVGTGVADTQYF
size: NA; J: TRBJ2-3; V: TRBV7-9; D: TRBD2; DNA: TGTGCCAGCAGGTTGGGACTAGCGGGGGAGTATTTT; CDR3: CASRLGLAGEYF
size: NA; J: TRBJ2-5; V: TRBV5-1; D: NA; DNA: TGCGCCAGCAGCCCCCGGGGGAGGCAAGAGACCCAGTACTTC; CDR3: CASSPRGRQETQYF
size: NA; J: TRBJ2-5; V: TRBV5-1; D: TRBD2; DNA: TGCGCCAGCAGCCTAGGGACTAGCGGTCAAGAGACCCAGTACTTC; CDR3: CASSLGTSGQETQYF